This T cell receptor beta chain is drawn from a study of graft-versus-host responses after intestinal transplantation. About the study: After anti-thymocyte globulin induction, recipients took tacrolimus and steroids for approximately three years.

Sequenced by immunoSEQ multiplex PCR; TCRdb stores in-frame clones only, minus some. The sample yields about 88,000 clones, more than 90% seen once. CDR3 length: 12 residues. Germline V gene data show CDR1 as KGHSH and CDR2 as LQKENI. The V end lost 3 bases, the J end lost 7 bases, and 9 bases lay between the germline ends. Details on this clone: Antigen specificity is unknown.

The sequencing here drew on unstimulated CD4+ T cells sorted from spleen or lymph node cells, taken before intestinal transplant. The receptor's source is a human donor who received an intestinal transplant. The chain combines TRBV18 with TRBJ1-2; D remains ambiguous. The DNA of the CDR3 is TGTGCCAGCTCACCCGTGACCTCTGGCTACACCTTC. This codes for CASSPVTSGYTF.